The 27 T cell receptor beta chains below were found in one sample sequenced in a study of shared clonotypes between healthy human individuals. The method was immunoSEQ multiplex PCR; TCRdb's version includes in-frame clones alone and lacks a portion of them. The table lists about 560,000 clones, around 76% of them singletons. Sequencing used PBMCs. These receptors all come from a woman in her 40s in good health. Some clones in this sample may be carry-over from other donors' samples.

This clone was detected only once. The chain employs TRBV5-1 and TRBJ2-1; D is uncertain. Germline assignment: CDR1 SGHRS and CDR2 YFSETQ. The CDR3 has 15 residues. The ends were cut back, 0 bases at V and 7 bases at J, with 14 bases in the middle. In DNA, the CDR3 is TGCGCCAGCAGCTTGGTAGTAGGGAAAGGGAATGAGCAGTTCTTC. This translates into CASSLVVGKGNEQFF.

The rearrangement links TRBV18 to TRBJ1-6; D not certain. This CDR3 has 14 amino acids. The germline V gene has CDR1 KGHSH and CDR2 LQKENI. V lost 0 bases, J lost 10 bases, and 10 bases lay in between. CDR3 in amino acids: CASSPPIEGSPLHF. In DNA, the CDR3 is TGTGCCAGCTCACCACCGATCGAGGGATCACCCCTCCACTTT.

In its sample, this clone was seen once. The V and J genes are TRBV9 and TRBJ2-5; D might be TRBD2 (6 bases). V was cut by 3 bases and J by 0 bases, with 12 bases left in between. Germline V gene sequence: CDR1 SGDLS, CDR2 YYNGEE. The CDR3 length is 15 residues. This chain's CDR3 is CASSAGLTNQETQYF. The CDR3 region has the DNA TGTGCCAGCAGCGCGGGACTGACAAACCAAGAGACCCAGTACTTC.

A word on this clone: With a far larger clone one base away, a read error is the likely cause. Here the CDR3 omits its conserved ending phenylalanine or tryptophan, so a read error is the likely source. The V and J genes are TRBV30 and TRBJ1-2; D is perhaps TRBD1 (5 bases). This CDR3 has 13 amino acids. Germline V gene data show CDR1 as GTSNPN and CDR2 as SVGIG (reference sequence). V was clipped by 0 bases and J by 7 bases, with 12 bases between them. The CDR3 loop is CAWSVQRGGGYTL. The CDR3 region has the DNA TGTGCCTGGAGTGTACAGAGGGGAGGTGGCTACACCTTA.

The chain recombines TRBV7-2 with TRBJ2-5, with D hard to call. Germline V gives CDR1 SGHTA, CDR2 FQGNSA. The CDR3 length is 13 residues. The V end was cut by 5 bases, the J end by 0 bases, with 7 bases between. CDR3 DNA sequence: TGTGCCAGCAGCCGTGACTACCAAGAGACCCAGTACTTC. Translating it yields CASSRDYQETQYF.

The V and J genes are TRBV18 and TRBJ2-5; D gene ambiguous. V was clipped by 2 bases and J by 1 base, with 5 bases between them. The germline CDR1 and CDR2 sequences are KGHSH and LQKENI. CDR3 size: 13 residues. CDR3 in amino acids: CASSPATQETQYF. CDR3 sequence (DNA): TGTGCCAGCTCACCAGCGACCCAAGAGACCCAGTACTTC. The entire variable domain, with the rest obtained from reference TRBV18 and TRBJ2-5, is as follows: NAGVMQNPRHLVRRRGQEARLRCSPMKGHSHVYWYRQLPEEGLKFMVYLQKENIIDESGMPKERFSAEFPKEGPSILRIQQVVRGDSAAYFCASSPATQETQYFGPGTRLLVL.

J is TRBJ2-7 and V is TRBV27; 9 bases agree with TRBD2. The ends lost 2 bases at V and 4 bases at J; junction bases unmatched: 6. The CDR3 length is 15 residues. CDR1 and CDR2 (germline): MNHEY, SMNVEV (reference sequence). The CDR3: CASSLEGGRGYEQYF. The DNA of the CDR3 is TGTGCCAGCAGTTTAGAGGGCGGGAGGGGGTACGAGCAGTACTTC.

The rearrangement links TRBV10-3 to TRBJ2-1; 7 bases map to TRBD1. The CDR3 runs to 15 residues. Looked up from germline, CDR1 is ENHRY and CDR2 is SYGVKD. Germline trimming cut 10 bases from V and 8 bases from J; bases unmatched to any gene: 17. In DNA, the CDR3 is TGTGCCACCAACCCAGACAGGGAAATTAACGATGAGCAGTTCTTC. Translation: CATNPDREINDEQFF.

The CDR3 sequence is CASSRDGTSGGTDTQYF. DNA for the CDR3: TGTGCCAGCAGCCGCGACGGGACTAGCGGAGGCACAGATACGCAGTATTTT. The chain couples TRBV9 to TRBJ2-3, with 11 bases lining up with TRBD2. The CDR3 has 17 residues. Per germline, CDR1 SGDLS and CDR2 YYNGEE. Losses at the gene ends were 4 bases for V and 1 base for J; bases not matched to a gene: 8.

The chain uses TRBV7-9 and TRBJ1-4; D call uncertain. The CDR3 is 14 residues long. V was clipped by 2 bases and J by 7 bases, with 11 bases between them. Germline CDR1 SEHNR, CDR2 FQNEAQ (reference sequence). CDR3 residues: CASSLTRLAEKLFF. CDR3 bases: TGTGCCAGCAGCTTAACAAGGTTGGCTGAAAAACTGTTTTTT.

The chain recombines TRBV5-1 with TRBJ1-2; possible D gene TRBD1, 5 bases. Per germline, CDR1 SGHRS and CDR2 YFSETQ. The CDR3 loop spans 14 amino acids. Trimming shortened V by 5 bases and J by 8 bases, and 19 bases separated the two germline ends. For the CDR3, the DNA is TGCGCCAGCAGGGAGGGGAGTGGCCCCTCGGGCTACACCTTC. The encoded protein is CASREGSGPSGYTF. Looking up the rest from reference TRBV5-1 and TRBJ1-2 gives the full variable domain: KAGVTQTPRYLIKTRGQQVTLSCSPISGHRSVSWYQQTPGQGLQFLFEYFSETQRNKGNFPGRFSGRQFSNSRSEMNVSTLELGDSALYLCASREGSGPSGYTFGSGTRLTVV.

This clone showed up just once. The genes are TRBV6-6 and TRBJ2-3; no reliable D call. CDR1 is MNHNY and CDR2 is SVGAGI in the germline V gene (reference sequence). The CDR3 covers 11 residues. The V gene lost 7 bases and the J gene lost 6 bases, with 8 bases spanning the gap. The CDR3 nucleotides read TGTGCCAGCACCCGAGGCGATACGCAGTATTTT. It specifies CASTRGDTQYF.

CDR3 protein: CASSGLGQIYEQYF. In nucleotides, the CDR3 is TGTGCCAGCAGCGGTCTGGGACAGATCTACGAGCAGTACTTC. V is TRBV2 and J is TRBJ2-7; the match to TRBD1 covers 7 bases. V shed 6 bases, J shed 3 bases, and the junction held 8 bases outside the gene matches. Germline V gene sequence: CDR1 SNHLY, CDR2 FYNNEI. CDR3 length: 14 amino acids.

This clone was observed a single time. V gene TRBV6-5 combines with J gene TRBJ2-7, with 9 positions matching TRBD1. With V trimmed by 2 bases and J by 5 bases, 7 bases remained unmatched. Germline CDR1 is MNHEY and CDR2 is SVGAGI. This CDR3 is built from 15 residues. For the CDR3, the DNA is TGTGCCAGCAGTTACACGGGGACAGGGAGGAACGAGCAGTACTTC. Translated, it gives CASSYTGTGRNEQYF.

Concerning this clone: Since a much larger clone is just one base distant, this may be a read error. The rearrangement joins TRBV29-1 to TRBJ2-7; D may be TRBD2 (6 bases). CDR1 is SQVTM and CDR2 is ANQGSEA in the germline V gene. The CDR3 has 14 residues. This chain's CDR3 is CSVEMGGGGYGQYF. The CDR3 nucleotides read TGCAGCGTTGAAATGGGGGGAGGAGGGTACGGGCAGTACTTC.

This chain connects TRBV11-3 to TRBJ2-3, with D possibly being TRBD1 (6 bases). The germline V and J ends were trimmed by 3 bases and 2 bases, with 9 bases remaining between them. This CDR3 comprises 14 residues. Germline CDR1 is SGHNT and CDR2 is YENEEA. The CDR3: CASSLDRYTDTQYF. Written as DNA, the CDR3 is TGTGCCAGCAGCTTGGACAGATACACAGATACGCAGTATTTT.

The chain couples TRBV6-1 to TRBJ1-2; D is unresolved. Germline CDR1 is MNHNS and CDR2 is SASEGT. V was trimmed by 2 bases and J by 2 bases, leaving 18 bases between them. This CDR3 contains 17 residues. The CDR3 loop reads CASSELVVGSTNYGYTF. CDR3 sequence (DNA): TGTGCCAGCAGTGAATTAGTGGTCGGTAGTACAAACTATGGCTACACCTTC.

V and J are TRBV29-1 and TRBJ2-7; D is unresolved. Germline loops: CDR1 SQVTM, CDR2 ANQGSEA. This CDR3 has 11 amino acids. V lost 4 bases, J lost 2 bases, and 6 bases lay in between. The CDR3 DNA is TGCAGCGTTGCTGGAACCTACGAGCAGTACTTC. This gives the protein CSVAGTYEQYF.

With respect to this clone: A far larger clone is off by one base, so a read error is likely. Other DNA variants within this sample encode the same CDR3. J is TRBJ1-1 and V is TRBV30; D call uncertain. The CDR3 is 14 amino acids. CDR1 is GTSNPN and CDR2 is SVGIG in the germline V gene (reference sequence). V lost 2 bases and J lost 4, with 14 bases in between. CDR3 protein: CAWSQDGGSTEAFF. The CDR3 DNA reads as TGTGCCTGGAGTCAGGACGGAGGGTCCACTGAAGCTTTCTTT.

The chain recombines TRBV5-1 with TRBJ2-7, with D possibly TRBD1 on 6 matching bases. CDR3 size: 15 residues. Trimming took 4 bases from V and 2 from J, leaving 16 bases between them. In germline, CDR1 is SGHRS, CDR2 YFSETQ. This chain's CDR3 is CASSTLSGQTYEQYF. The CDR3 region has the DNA TGCGCCAGCAGCACCCTTTCTGGACAGACCTACGAGCAGTACTTC.

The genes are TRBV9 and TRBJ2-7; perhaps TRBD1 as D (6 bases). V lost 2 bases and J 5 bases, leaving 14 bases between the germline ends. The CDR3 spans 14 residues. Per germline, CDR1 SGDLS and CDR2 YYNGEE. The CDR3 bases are TGTGCCAGCAGCGTCCAGGGGAGTAACGACGAGCAGTACTTC. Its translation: CASSVQGSNDEQYF.

Here the CDR3 DNA reads TGTGCCAGCAGTTCCGAAAGGACAGGGTCGTACGAGCAGTACTTC. This encodes CASSSERTGSYEQYF. V is TRBV27 and J is TRBJ2-7; 8 bases line up with TRBD1. CDR1 MNHEY and CDR2 SMNVEV come from the germline V gene (reference sequence). Trimming at V came to 4 bases and at J to 4 bases, leaving 9 bases not matched to a gene. This CDR3 spans 15 amino acids.

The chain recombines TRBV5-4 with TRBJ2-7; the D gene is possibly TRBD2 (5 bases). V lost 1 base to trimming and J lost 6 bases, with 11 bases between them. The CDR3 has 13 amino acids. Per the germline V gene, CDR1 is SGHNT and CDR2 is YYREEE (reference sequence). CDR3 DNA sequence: TGTGCCAGCAGCTTGTTGAGGGCCGGCGAGCAGTACTTC. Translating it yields CASSLLRAGEQYF.

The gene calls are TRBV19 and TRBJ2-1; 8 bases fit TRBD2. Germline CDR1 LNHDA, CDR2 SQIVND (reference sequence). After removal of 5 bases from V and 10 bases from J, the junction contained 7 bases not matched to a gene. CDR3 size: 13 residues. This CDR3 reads CASSSGTRLEQFF. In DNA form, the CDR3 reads TGTGCCAGTAGTTCCGGGACTAGACTAGAGCAGTTCTTC.

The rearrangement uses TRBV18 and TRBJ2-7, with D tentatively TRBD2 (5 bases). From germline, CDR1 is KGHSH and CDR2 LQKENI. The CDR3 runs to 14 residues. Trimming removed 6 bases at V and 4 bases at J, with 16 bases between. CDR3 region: CASSPEWVAYEQYF. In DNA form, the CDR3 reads TGTGCCAGCTCCCCCGAATGGGTAGCGTACGAGCAGTACTTC.

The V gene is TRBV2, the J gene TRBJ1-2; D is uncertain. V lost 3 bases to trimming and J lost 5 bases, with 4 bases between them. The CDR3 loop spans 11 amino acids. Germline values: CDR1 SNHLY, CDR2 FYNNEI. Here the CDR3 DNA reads TGTGCCAGCAGTGACCGATATGGCTACACCTTC. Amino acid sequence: CASSDRYGYTF. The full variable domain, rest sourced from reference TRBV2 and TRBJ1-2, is EPEVTQTPSHQVTQMGQEVILRCVPISNHLYFYWYRQILGQKVEFLVSFYNNEISEKSEIFDDQFSVERPDGSNFTLKIRSTKLEDSAMYFCASSDRYGYTFGSGTRLTVV.

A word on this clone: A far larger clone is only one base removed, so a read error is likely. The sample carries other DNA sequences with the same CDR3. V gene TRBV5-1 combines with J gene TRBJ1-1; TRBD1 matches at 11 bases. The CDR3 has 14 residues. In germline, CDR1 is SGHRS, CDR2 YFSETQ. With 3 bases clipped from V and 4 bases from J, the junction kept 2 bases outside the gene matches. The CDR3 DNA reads TGCGCCAGCAGCTCCGGGACAGGGGGCACTGAAGCTTTCTTT. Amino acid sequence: CASSSGTGGTEAFF.